Listed below are T cell receptor beta chains from one sample, sequenced in a study of T and B cells in COVID-19 patients. One entry per CDR3 protein results from TCRdb running MiXCR on the multiplex PCR reads. The data show 9,900 or so distinct CDR3 sequences, 25% to 30% seen once. The source material was blood. The receptors here all came from a human donor who had recovered from COVID-19. CDR3s include the opening cysteine and the closing phenylalanine or tryptophan. D genes are given only for firm matches. Part of the rows lack a size; the others show once, few, many or a class for expanded clones.

CDR3aa: CASSLVGGRGETQYF; CDR3nt: TGTGCCAGCAGCTTGGTTGGGGGCAGAGGAGAGACCCAGTACTTC; abundance: -; j_gene: TRBJ2-5; len: 15; d_gene: -; v_gene: TRBV5-4
CDR3aa: CASTCKASGSYEQYF; CDR3nt: TGTGCCAGCACCTGTAAGGCTAGCGGGAGCTACGAGCAGTACTTC; abundance: -; j_gene: TRBJ2-7; len: 15; d_gene: -; v_gene: TRBV21-1
CDR3aa: CATRGTGFYEQYF; CDR3nt: TGTGCCACCAGGGGGACAGGTTTCTACGAGCAGTACTTC; abundance: medium-sized; j_gene: TRBJ2-7; len: 13; d_gene: TRBD1; v_gene: TRBV19
CDR3aa: CATSDSNQPQHF; CDR3nt: TGTGCCACCAGTGATTCCAATCAGCCCCAGCATTTT; abundance: many; j_gene: TRBJ1-5; len: 12; d_gene: -; v_gene: TRBV24-1
CDR3aa: CSARERRNTEAFF; CDR3nt: TGCAGTGCTAGAGAACGGAGGAACACTGAAGCTTTCTTT; abundance: -; j_gene: TRBJ1-1; len: 13; d_gene: -; v_gene: TRBV20-1
CDR3aa: CAWSAQATRAGELFF; CDR3nt: TGTGCCTGGAGTGCACAGGCCACCAGGGCCGGGGAGCTGTTTTTT; abundance: medium-sized; j_gene: TRBJ2-2; len: 15; d_gene: -; v_gene: TRBV30
CDR3aa: CASRPGTVSNQPQHF; CDR3nt: TGTGCCAGCAGACCCGGGACAGTCAGCAATCAGCCCCAGCATTTT; abundance: few; j_gene: TRBJ1-5; len: 15; d_gene: TRBD1; v_gene: TRBV27
CDR3aa: CASSFSLARTQYF; CDR3nt: TGTGCCAGCAGTTTCTCACTAGCACGGACCCAGTACTTC; abundance: many; j_gene: TRBJ2-5; len: 13; d_gene: -; v_gene: TRBV6-2/TRBV6-3
CDR3aa: CASTSGSYGYTF; CDR3nt: TGTGCCAGTACTTCAGGGTCCTATGGCTACACCTTC; abundance: -; j_gene: TRBJ1-2; len: 12; d_gene: -; v_gene: TRBV19
CDR3aa: CATSDFKAGELFF; CDR3nt: TGTGCCACCAGTGATTTTAAAGCCGGGGAGCTGTTTTTT; abundance: few; j_gene: TRBJ2-2; len: 13; d_gene: -; v_gene: TRBV24-1
CDR3aa: CSVVGGTSLLAGSQETQYF; CDR3nt: TGCAGCGTTGTAGGGGGGACAAGCCTACTAGCGGGAAGCCAAGAGACCCAGTACTTC; abundance: -; j_gene: TRBJ2-5; len: 19; d_gene: TRBD2; v_gene: TRBV29-1
CDR3aa: CASSLAERSGANVLTF; CDR3nt: TGTGCCAGCAGTTTAGCAGAACGCTCTGGGGCCAACGTCCTGACTTTC; abundance: medium-sized; j_gene: TRBJ2-6; len: 16; d_gene: -; v_gene: TRBV6-5
CDR3aa: CASSASRRVGTPYYEQYF; CDR3nt: TGTGCCAGCAGCGCCAGCCGAAGGGTGGGGACCCCATACTACGAGCAGTACTTC; abundance: few; j_gene: TRBJ2-7; len: 18; d_gene: -; v_gene: TRBV5-6
CDR3aa: CASRLPQGGGALGGLKNIQYF; CDR3nt: TGTGCCAGCCGTCTCCCCCAAGGCGGGGGGGCTTTGGGGGGGCTGAAAAACATTCAGTACTTC; abundance: -; j_gene: TRBJ2-4; len: 21; d_gene: TRBD2; v_gene: TRBV6-2/TRBV6-3
CDR3aa: CASSLALDWNEQFF; CDR3nt: TGTGCCAGCAGCTTGGCCCTCGACTGGAATGAGCAGTTCTTC; abundance: many; j_gene: TRBJ2-1; len: 14; d_gene: -; v_gene: TRBV5-4
CDR3aa: CASSPEVADTQYF; CDR3nt: TGTGCCAGCTCACCAGAAGTGGCGGATACGCAGTATTTT; abundance: medium-sized; j_gene: TRBJ2-3; len: 13; d_gene: -; v_gene: TRBV18
CDR3aa: CAINPDRNSPLHF; CDR3nt: TGTGCCATCAATCCGGACAGAAATTCACCCCTCCACTTT; abundance: -; j_gene: TRBJ1-6; len: 13; d_gene: -; v_gene: TRBV10-3
CDR3aa: CSVSEESDYGYTF; CDR3nt: TGCAGCGTATCCGAGGAATCGGACTATGGCTACACCTTC; abundance: medium-sized; j_gene: TRBJ1-2; len: 13; d_gene: -; v_gene: TRBV29-1
CDR3aa: CASSPRLAGVNTGELFF; CDR3nt: TGTGCCAGCAGCCCGAGACTAGCGGGAGTGAACACCGGGGAGCTGTTTTTT; abundance: -; j_gene: TRBJ2-2; len: 17; d_gene: TRBD2; v_gene: TRBV4-2
CDR3aa: CASSLQAGGGATQFF; CDR3nt: TGTGCCAGCAGCTTACAAGCGGGAGGGGGAGCAACGCAGTTCTTC; abundance: medium-sized; j_gene: TRBJ2-1; len: 15; d_gene: TRBD2; v_gene: TRBV11-1
CDR3aa: CASSHRTGLADNEQFF; CDR3nt: TGCGCCAGCAGCCACAGGACGGGACTAGCTGACAATGAGCAGTTCTTC; abundance: few; j_gene: TRBJ2-1; len: 16; d_gene: TRBD2; v_gene: TRBV5-1
CDR3aa: CASSLWGGGEKLFF; CDR3nt: TGTGCCAGCAGTTTATGGGGGGGCGGTGAAAAACTGTTTTTT; abundance: few; j_gene: TRBJ1-4; len: 14; d_gene: -; v_gene: TRBV27
CDR3aa: CASSQAGASTDTQYF; CDR3nt: TGTGCCAGCAGCCAAGCAGGGGCTAGCACAGATACGCAGTATTTT; abundance: few; j_gene: TRBJ2-3; len: 15; d_gene: -; v_gene: TRBV4-2
CDR3aa: CASRESPTTTDTQYF; CDR3nt: TGCGCCAGCAGAGAGAGCCCTACCACCACAGATACGCAGTATTTT; abundance: once; j_gene: TRBJ2-3; len: 15; d_gene: -; v_gene: TRBV10-2
CDR3aa: CASSRGHNYGYTF; CDR3nt: TGTGCCAGTAGTAGAGGCCATAACTATGGCTACACCTTC; abundance: medium-sized; j_gene: TRBJ1-2; len: 13; d_gene: -; v_gene: TRBV19
CDR3aa: CASSPTPFMNTEAFF; CDR3nt: TGTGCCAGCTCCCCCACCCCATTCATGAACACTGAAGCTTTCTTT; abundance: -; j_gene: TRBJ1-1; len: 15; d_gene: -; v_gene: TRBV18
CDR3aa: CASGDFFTGELFF; CDR3nt: TGTGCCAGCGGGGACTTTTTCACCGGGGAGCTGTTTTTT; abundance: -; j_gene: TRBJ2-2; len: 13; d_gene: -; v_gene: TRBV6-1
CDR3aa: CASGADQPQHF; CDR3nt: TGTGCCAGTGGAGCCGATCAGCCCCAGCATTTT; abundance: medium-sized; j_gene: TRBJ1-5; len: 11; d_gene: -; v_gene: TRBV19
CDR3aa: CATSRAGGGSQETQYF; CDR3nt: TGTGCCACCAGCAGAGCCGGAGGGGGCTCGCAAGAGACCCAGTACTTC; abundance: many; j_gene: TRBJ2-5; len: 16; d_gene: -; v_gene: TRBV15
CDR3aa: CASSFRGNTGELFF; CDR3nt: TGTGCCAGCAGCTTTAGGGGGAACACCGGGGAGCTGTTTTTT; abundance: medium-sized; j_gene: TRBJ2-2; len: 14; d_gene: -; v_gene: TRBV5-4
CDR3aa: CATMAVAATNEKLFF; CDR3nt: TGTGCCACCATGGCCGTTGCTGCAACTAATGAAAAACTGTTTTTT; abundance: -; j_gene: TRBJ1-4; len: 15; d_gene: -; v_gene: TRBV24-1
CDR3aa: CASSLGQGDGELFF; CDR3nt: TGCGCCAGCAGCCTCGGACAGGGTGACGGGGAGCTGTTTTTT; abundance: -; j_gene: TRBJ2-2; len: 14; d_gene: TRBD1; v_gene: TRBV5-1
CDR3aa: CASSPLGEKLFF; CDR3nt: TGTGCCAGTAGCCCCTTGGGGGAAAAACTGTTTTTT; abundance: medium-sized; j_gene: TRBJ1-4; len: 12; d_gene: -; v_gene: TRBV19
CDR3aa: CASSLQNTGELFF; CDR3nt: TGTGCCAGCAGTTTGCAGAACACCGGGGAGCTGTTTTTT; abundance: medium-sized; j_gene: TRBJ2-2; len: 13; d_gene: -; v_gene: TRBV12-3/TRBV12-4
CDR3aa: CASSYGGTAVRGEQFF; CDR3nt: TGTGCCAGCAGTTACGGAGGGACAGCCGTTCGTGGGGAGCAGTTCTTC; abundance: medium-sized; j_gene: TRBJ2-1; len: 16; d_gene: -; v_gene: TRBV6-5
CDR3aa: CASSTKYNEQFF; CDR3nt: TGTGCCAGTAGTACGAAGTACAATGAGCAGTTCTTC; abundance: medium-sized; j_gene: TRBJ2-1; len: 12; d_gene: -; v_gene: TRBV19
CDR3aa: CAIRGQSYNEQFF; CDR3nt: TGTGCCATCAGGGGGCAATCCTACAATGAGCAGTTCTTC; abundance: -; j_gene: TRBJ2-1; len: 13; d_gene: TRBD1; v_gene: TRBV28
CDR3aa: CASSVQGPNTEAFF; CDR3nt: TGTGCCAGCAGCGTACAGGGCCCTAACACTGAAGCTTTCTTT; abundance: few; j_gene: TRBJ1-1; len: 14; d_gene: -; v_gene: TRBV5-4
CDR3aa: CSASYMWRGGEDEQFF; CDR3nt: TGCAGTGCTAGTTATATGTGGCGGGGGGGAGAGGATGAGCAGTTCTTC; abundance: few; j_gene: TRBJ2-1; len: 16; d_gene: TRBD2; v_gene: TRBV20-1
CDR3aa: CAFSWLQLQETQYF; CDR3nt: TGTGCCTTCAGTTGGCTACAGCTCCAAGAGACCCAGTACTTC; abundance: -; j_gene: TRBJ2-5; len: 14; d_gene: -; v_gene: TRBV10-3
CDR3aa: CATSITGLAGQETQYF; CDR3nt: TGTGCCACCAGCATAACGGGACTAGCGGGGCAAGAGACCCAGTACTTC; abundance: -; j_gene: TRBJ2-5; len: 16; d_gene: TRBD2; v_gene: TRBV15
CDR3aa: CASSLAAAYGYTF; CDR3nt: TGTGCCAGCAGCTTGGCGGCAGCTTATGGCTACACCTTC; abundance: few; j_gene: TRBJ1-2; len: 13; d_gene: -; v_gene: TRBV5-6
CDR3aa: CASSPTGQSNEKLFF; CDR3nt: TGTGCCAGCAGCCCAACGGGACAAAGCAATGAAAAACTGTTTTTT; abundance: few; j_gene: TRBJ1-4; len: 15; d_gene: -; v_gene: TRBV7-9
CDR3aa: CAISLLGGNTEAFF; CDR3nt: TGTGCCATCAGTCTCCTCGGGGGGAACACTGAAGCTTTCTTT; abundance: few; j_gene: TRBJ1-1; len: 14; d_gene: -; v_gene: TRBV10-3
CDR3aa: CASSPLGAGDERYF; CDR3nt: TGTGCCAGCTCACCTTTGGGGGCCGGGGACGAGCGGTACTTC; abundance: -; j_gene: TRBJ2-7; len: 14; d_gene: -; v_gene: TRBV18
CDR3aa: CASTLLAGVGYEQYF; CDR3nt: TGTGCCAGCACCCTTCTAGCGGGAGTAGGCTACGAGCAGTACTTC; abundance: medium-sized; j_gene: TRBJ2-7; len: 15; d_gene: TRBD2; v_gene: TRBV6-2/TRBV6-3
CDR3aa: CASSLGTGSSYEQYF; CDR3nt: TGTGCCAGCAGTTTGGGGACAGGTTCAAGCTACGAGCAGTACTTC; abundance: -; j_gene: TRBJ2-7; len: 15; d_gene: TRBD1; v_gene: TRBV27